One and the same sample provided the 26 T cell receptor beta chains below, sequenced in a study of CD8+CD57+ T cells in acquired aplastic anemia. Genomic DNA provided the template from which TCR beta VDJ and CDR3 profiles were obtained. TCRdb recomputed calls from the reads with MiXCR, one row per CDR3 protein. The sample has a few hundred thousand distinct CDR3 sequences, about a third seen once. The sequenced patients had an expansion of CD8+CD57+ cells seen by flow cytometry. Material: sorted CD4+, CD8+, or CD8+CD57+ T cells (not recorded which) from PBMCs. All receptors come from a human donor with aplastic anemia.

Points on this clonotype: A much larger clone differs from this one at a single base, so this may be a read error. The chain combines TRBV2 with TRBJ2-1; no definite D call. CDR3 length: 13 amino acids. In germline, CDR1 is SNHLY, CDR2 FYNNEI. The ends were cut back, 8 bases at V and 3 bases at J, with 11 bases in the middle. The CDR3 region has the DNA TGTGCCAGCGGTAACCTAGTCTACAATGAGCAGTTCTTC. It codes for CASGNLVYNEQFF.

This clonotype was observed a handful of times. The V and J genes are TRBV9 and TRBJ2-5; no firm D call. Trimming removed 0 bases from V and 2 bases from J, with 8 bases in between. The CDR3 loop spans 14 amino acids. Per the germline V gene, CDR1 is SGDLS and CDR2 is YYNGEE. CDR3 amino acids: CASSVAGEQETQYF. CDR3 nucleotide sequence: TGTGCCAGCAGCGTAGCTGGGGAACAAGAGACCCAGTACTTC.

This chain connects TRBV7-2 to TRBJ1-5; TRBD1 matches at 8 bases. This CDR3 has 14 residues. The V gene's germline CDR1 is SGHTA and CDR2 FQGNSA. V shed 3 bases, J shed 6 bases, and the junction held 4 bases outside the gene matches. CDR3 region: CASSFSGGVQPQHF. The CDR3 bases are TGTGCCAGCAGCTTCTCAGGGGGCGTTCAGCCCCAGCATTTT.

The table lists this clonotype with many counts. The chain couples TRBV10-3 to TRBJ2-4, with a weak D call TRBD1 (6 bases). The CDR3 is 15 amino acids. Trimming removed 4 bases from V and 5 bases from J, with 15 bases in between. The germline CDR1 and CDR2 sequences are ENHRY and SYGVKD. The CDR3 is CAISGSGQGQNIQYF. The DNA for the CDR3 is TGTGCCATCAGTGGTTCTGGGCAGGGGCAAAACATTCAGTACTTC.

This clonotype was observed a handful of times. One end of the junction does not line up with germline, which may come from a read error. The chain's CDR3 is CASSSTSGGLYEQYF. CDR3 DNA sequence: TGTGCCAGCAGTTCAACTAGCGGGGGGCTGTACGAGCAGTACTTC. The V call is TRBV10-3, the J call TRBJ2-7, with 12 bases matching TRBD2. The CDR3 totals 15 residues. Germline loops: CDR1 ENHRY, CDR2 SYGVKD.

The chain employs TRBV30 and TRBJ1-2; D possibly corresponds to TRBD1 (6 bases). The CDR3 sequence is 13 residues long. In germline, CDR1 is GTSNPN, CDR2 SVGIG (reference sequence). Between the trimmed V and J ends, which lost 5 bases and 13 bases, there was a span of 23 bases. The CDR3 DNA reads TGTGCCTGGGCGACAGGAGAATATATGGCGGGCACCTTC. It encodes CAWATGEYMAGTF.

The chain has TRBV7-2 and TRBJ2-3, with TRBD2 matching over 8 bases. V lost 0 bases, J lost 2 bases, and 7 bases stayed unmatched. This CDR3 spans 17 amino acids. The germline V gene encodes CDR1 SGHTA and CDR2 FQGNSA. CDR3 in amino acids: CASSLAGRGGVTDTQYF. The CDR3 DNA reads TGTGCCAGCAGCTTAGCCGGGAGGGGGGGGGTCACAGATACGCAGTATTTT.

This clonotype occurred a few times. CDR3 residues: CASSLVLSNSPLHF. The DNA for the CDR3 is TGTGCCAGCAGCCTGGTGTTGTCGAATTCACCCCTCCACTTT. The chain employs TRBV7-9 and TRBJ1-6; D call uncertain. Germline V gene data show CDR1 as SEHNR and CDR2 as FQNEAQ (reference sequence). This CDR3 region has 14 residues. V was pared by 5 bases and J by 7 bases, with 12 bases between. The full variable domain, in which reference TRBV7-9 and TRBJ1-6 provide the parts outside the CDR3, is DTGVSQNPRHKITKRGQNVTFRCDPISEHNRLYWYRQTLGQGPEFLTYFQNEAQLEKSRLLSDRFSAERPKGSFSTLEIQRTEQGDSAMYLCASSLVLSNSPLHFGNGTRLTVT.

This clonotype was observed many times. J is TRBJ2-1 and V is TRBV24-1, with 9 bases lining up with TRBD1. With V trimmed by 3 bases and J by 6 bases, 8 bases remained unmatched. The CDR3 runs 16 residues. Germline CDR1 reads KGHDR; CDR2 reads SFDVKD. CDR3 sequence reads: CATSDQTGGTGNEQFF. In DNA form, the CDR3 reads TGTGCCACCAGTGATCAAACAGGGGGCACGGGCAATGAGCAGTTCTTC.

CDR3 nucleotides: TGCGCCAGCAGCACCGGACTAGCGGGAGGGCTTTCGGGAGATACGCAGTATTTT. It yields the protein CASSTGLAGGLSGDTQYF. This chain uses TRBV5-1 with TRBJ2-3, with 15 bases fitting TRBD2. CDR1 is SGHRS, CDR2 YFSETQ, per germline. Trimming took 4 bases from V and 5 from J; bases not matched to a gene: 11. The CDR3 runs 18 residues.

This clonotype was detected a few times. V gene TRBV20-1 combines with J gene TRBJ1-2, with 12 bases lining up with TRBD1. With V trimmed by 5 bases and J by 8 bases, 12 bases remained unmatched. This CDR3 spans 15 amino acids. Germline CDR1 and CDR2: DFQATT and SNEGSKA (reference sequence). In DNA form, the CDR3 reads TGCAGTGCTTTTGAAACCGGGACAGGGGGCTTCGGCTACACCTTC. Translating it yields CSAFETGTGGFGYTF.

Ten or more counts support this clonotype. This rearrangement joins TRBV12-3 or TRBV12-4 to TRBJ2-7; D perhaps matches TRBD2 (5 bases). V was trimmed by 3 bases and J by 5 bases, leaving 11 bases between them. This CDR3 comprises 13 residues. In DNA, the CDR3 is TGTGCCAGCAGTTTCTTGGAGGACCACGAGCAGTACTTC. Its translation is CASSFLEDHEQYF.

Written as DNA, the CDR3 is TGCAGTGCTAGAGATACCGCAGGGGCCGGAAACACCATATATTTT. Translating it yields CSARDTAGAGNTIYF. This chain links TRBV20-1 with TRBJ1-3; TRBD1 might be the D (6 bases). The CDR3 is made up of 15 amino acids. Trimming shortened V by 0 bases and J by 4 bases, and 13 bases separated the two germline ends. The germline V gene encodes CDR1 DFQATT and CDR2 SNEGSKA (reference sequence).

This clonotype was seen a few times. The chain joins TRBV14 to TRBJ2-3, with 7 positions matching TRBD2. V dropped 1 base and J dropped 2; count of bases not matched to a gene: 6. Germline CDR1 reads SGHDN; CDR2 reads FVKESK. CDR3 size: 16 residues. The CDR3 region has the DNA TGTGCCAGCAGCCAAGTGGCGGGAGACAACACAGATACGCAGTATTTT. It codes for CASSQVAGDNTDTQYF.

The V and J genes are TRBV5-1 and TRBJ1-2; D uncertain. The CDR3 consists of 13 residues. In germline, CDR1 is SGHRS, CDR2 YFSETQ. The V gene lost 0 bases and the J gene lost 7 bases, with 10 bases spanning the gap. The CDR3 bases are TGCGCCAGCAGCTTGGAAAACTATGGTGGCTACACCTTC. Translation: CASSLENYGGYTF.

This clonotype was recorded a few times. This chain uses TRBV20-1 with TRBJ2-1; D remains ambiguous. Germline CDR1 reads DFQATT; CDR2 reads SNEGSKA (reference sequence). The CDR3 is made up of 12 amino acids. Trimming cost V 7 bases and J 5 bases, with 12 bases left between them. This CDR3 reads CSVEQPDNEQFF. The CDR3, as DNA: TGCAGTGTTGAACAGCCAGACAATGAGCAGTTCTTC.

This clonotype was counted at least ten times. The chain uses TRBV19 and TRBJ2-2; D perhaps matches TRBD1 (6 bases). The V gene's germline CDR1 is LNHDA and CDR2 SQIVND (reference sequence). This CDR3 has 14 residues. V lost 6 bases and J 4 bases, leaving 12 bases between the germline ends. The CDR3 nucleotides are TGTGCCAGTAGCGGGACACTGATCACCGGGGAGCTGTTTTTT. Protein product: CASSGTLITGELFF.

V and J are TRBV10-3 and TRBJ2-3; D is uncertain. The germline V gene encodes CDR1 ENHRY and CDR2 SYGVKD. Trimming took 7 bases from V and 5 from J, leaving 16 bases between them. This CDR3 is 14 amino acids long. CDR3 bases: TGTGCCATCACCAGGAAAGGGCATGAAGATACGCAGTATTTT. Translating gives CAITRKGHEDTQYF.

The rearrangement uses TRBV20-1 and TRBJ2-7; 14 bases are shared with TRBD2. Germline loops: CDR1 DFQATT, CDR2 SNEGSKA (reference sequence). CDR3 length: 14 residues. V trimming: 7 bases; J trimming: 1 base; junction bases outside the gene matches: 3. DNA of the CDR3: TGCAGTGGAGGACTAGCGGGGGGATCCTACGAGCAGTACTTC. It translates to CSGGLAGGSYEQYF.

This clonotype was picked up a small number of times. The junction and the germline gene differ at one end; a read error may be behind it. This chain uses TRBV12-3 or TRBV12-4 with TRBJ1-1, with D possibly TRBD1 on 5 matching bases. The CDR3 totals 15 residues. CDR3 DNA sequence: TGTGTCAGCAGTTTGTTCTGGGGCGAAAACACTGAAGCTTTCTTT. It is translated as CVSSLFWGENTEAFF.

J is TRBJ1-5 and V is TRBV6-5; D ambiguous. Germline V gene lookup returns CDR1 MNHEY and CDR2 SVGAGI. This CDR3 region has 14 residues. Trimming took off 2 bases at V and 7 bases at J, with 12 bases between the two ends. The CDR3, as DNA: TGTGCCAGCAGTTACGGAGGAGCCTCCCAGCCCCAGCATTTT. Protein product: CASSYGGASQPQHF.

This clonotype was counted a few times. J is TRBJ2-5 and V is TRBV5-1, with 7 bases matching TRBD1. Germline CDR1 and CDR2: SGHRS and YFSETQ. With 0 bases clipped from V and 3 bases from J, the junction kept 5 bases outside the gene matches. This CDR3 is 15 amino acids long. This chain's CDR3 is CASSLAADREETQYF. The CDR3 bases are TGCGCCAGCAGCTTGGCCGCCGACAGGGAAGAGACCCAGTACTTC.

The V gene is TRBV12-3 or TRBV12-4, the J gene TRBJ2-7; the D gene is possibly TRBD1 (6 bases). Trimming stripped 6 bases from V and 4 bases from J, with 16 bases between. This CDR3 comprises 14 residues. As DNA, the CDR3 is TGTGCCAGCAGCGCCGGGACACCCACTTACGAGCAGTACTTC. Translating gives CASSAGTPTYEQYF.

This chain uses TRBV6-2 or TRBV6-3 with TRBJ1-3; no definite D call. This CDR3 contains 18 residues. The ends were cut back, 4 bases at V and 0 bases at J, with 19 bases in the middle. Germline CDR1 MNHEY, CDR2 SVGEGT. The CDR3 loop is CASSSDKNPHYSGNTIYF. DNA of the CDR3: TGTGCCAGCAGTTCCGACAAGAACCCTCATTACTCTGGAAACACCATATATTTT.

The gene calls are TRBV2 and TRBJ1-2, with D maybe TRBD1 (6 bases). The V gene lost 6 bases and the J gene lost 3 bases, with 17 bases spanning the gap. CDR1 is SNHLY, CDR2 FYNNEI, per germline. The CDR3 is 15 residues long. The CDR3 DNA sequence: TGTGCCAGCAGCCGGGACAAGACGGTAGACTATGGCTACACCTTC. This translates into CASSRDKTVDYGYTF.

The V call is TRBV20-1, the J call TRBJ1-6; D remains ambiguous. The V gene lost 1 base and the J gene lost 7 bases, with 11 bases spanning the gap. The germline V gene encodes CDR1 DFQATT and CDR2 SNEGSKA (reference sequence). The CDR3 length is 14 residues. The CDR3 nucleotides are TGCAGTGCTAGAGTCAACAGTAAGAATTCACCCCTCCACTTT. It codes for CSARVNSKNSPLHF.